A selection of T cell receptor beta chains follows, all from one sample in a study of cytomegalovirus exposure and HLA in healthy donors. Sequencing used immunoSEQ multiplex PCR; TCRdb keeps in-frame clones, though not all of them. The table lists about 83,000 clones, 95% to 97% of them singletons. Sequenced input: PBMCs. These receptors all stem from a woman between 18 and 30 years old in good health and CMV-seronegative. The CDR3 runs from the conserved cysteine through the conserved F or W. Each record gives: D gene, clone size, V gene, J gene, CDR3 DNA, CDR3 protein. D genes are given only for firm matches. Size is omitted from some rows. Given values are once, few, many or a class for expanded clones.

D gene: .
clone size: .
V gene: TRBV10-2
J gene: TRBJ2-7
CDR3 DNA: TGCGCCAGCAGTACAGGGACGATTTTGAACGAGCAGTACTTC
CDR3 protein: CASSTGTILNEQYF

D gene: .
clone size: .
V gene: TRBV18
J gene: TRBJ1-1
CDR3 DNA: TGTGCCAGCTCACCACTCGTGCGGGATGCAGCTTTCTTT
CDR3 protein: CASSPLVRDAAFF

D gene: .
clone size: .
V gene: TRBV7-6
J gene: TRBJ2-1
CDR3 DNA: TGTGCCAGCAGCTCCACCTGGAGCACCCAGAGATACAATGAGCAGTTCTTC
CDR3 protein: CASSSTWSTQRYNEQFF

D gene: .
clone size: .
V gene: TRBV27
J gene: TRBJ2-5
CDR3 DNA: TGTGCCAGCAGTTGGGTGGGCGCGAAAGAGACCCAGTACTTC
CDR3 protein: CASSWVGAKETQYF

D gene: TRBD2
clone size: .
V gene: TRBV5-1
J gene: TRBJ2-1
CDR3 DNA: TGCGCCAGCAGCCGAATCCTAGCGGGAAGTTCCCCCCGGACTAATGAGCAGTTCTTC
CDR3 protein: CASSRILAGSSPRTNEQFF

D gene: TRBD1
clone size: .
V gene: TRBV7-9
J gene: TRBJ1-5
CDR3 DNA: TGTGCCAGCAGCCGGGACAGTAATCAGCCCCAGCATTTT
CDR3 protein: CASSRDSNQPQHF

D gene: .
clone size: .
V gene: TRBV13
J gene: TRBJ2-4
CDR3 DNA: TGTGCCAGCAGCCCACATACCCAGGGTGGGATTCAGTACTTC
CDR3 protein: CASSPHTQGGIQYF

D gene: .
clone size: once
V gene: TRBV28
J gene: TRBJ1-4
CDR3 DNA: TGTGCCAGCAGTTCCGCAGGGGTTGAAAAACTGTTTTTT
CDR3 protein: CASSSAGVEKLFF

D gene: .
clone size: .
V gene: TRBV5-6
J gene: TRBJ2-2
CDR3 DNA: TGTGCCAGCAGCTTGAGGAGGTGGCAGGGGGGCACCGGGGAGCTGTTTTTT
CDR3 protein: CASSLRRWQGGTGELFF

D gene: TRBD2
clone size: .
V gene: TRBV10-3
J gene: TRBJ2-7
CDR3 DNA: TGTGCCATCAGTGATCTAGCGGGAGACCACGAGCAGTACTTC
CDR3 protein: CAISDLAGDHEQYF

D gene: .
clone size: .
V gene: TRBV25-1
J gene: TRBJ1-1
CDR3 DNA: TGTGCCAGCAGTCCAGGGGTTTGGGGAGCTTTCTTT
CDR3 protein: CASSPGVWGAFF

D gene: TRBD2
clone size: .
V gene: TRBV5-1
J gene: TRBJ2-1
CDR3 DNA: TGCGCCAGCAGCTTGACTAGCGGGAATGAGGTTGAGCAGTTCTTC
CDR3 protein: CASSLTSGNEVEQFF

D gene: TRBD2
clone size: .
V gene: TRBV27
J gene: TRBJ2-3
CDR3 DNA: TGTGCCAGCAGTTTATGGTCTAGCGGGATCACAGATACGCAGTATTTT
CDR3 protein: CASSLWSSGITDTQYF

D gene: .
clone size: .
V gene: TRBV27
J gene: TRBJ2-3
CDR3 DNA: TGTGCCAGCAGTTCAACAGGGATTGGGGATACGCAGTATTTT
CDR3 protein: CASSSTGIGDTQYF

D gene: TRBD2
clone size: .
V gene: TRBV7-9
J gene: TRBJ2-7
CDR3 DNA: TGTGCCAGCAGCCCACCGGGACTAGCGGGAGGGCCGGTGGTCCACGAGCAGTACTTC
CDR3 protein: CASSPPGLAGGPVVHEQYF

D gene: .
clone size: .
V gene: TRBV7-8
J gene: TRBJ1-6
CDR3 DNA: TGTGCCAGCAGCTTGGGGAGCTCCTATAATTCACCCCTCCACTTT
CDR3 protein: CASSLGSSYNSPLHF

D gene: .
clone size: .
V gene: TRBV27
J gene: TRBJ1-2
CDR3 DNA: TGTGCCAGCAGTCCCTATCAGACAGGAGTCAACTATGGCTACACCTTC
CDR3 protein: CASSPYQTGVNYGYTF

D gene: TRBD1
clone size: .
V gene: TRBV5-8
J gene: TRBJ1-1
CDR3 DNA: TGTGCCAGCAGCTTAATGACAGGGGTAGGAGCTTTCTTT
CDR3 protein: CASSLMTGVGAFF

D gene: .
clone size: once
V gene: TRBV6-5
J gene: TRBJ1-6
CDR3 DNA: TGTGCCAGCAGTTGGGAGGGGGTCTGGCGAAATTCACCCCTCCACTTT
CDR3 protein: CASSWEGVWRNSPLHF

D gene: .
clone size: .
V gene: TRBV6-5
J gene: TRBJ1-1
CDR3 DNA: TGTGCCAGCAGTTACCTTCGTCACACTGAAGCTTTCTTT
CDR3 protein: CASSYLRHTEAFF

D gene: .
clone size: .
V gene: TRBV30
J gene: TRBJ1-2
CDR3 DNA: TGTGCCTGGAGTGGGAGTGGCTACACCTTC
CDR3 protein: CAWSGSGYTF

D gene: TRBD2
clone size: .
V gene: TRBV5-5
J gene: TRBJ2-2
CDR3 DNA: TGTGCCAGCAGCTTTGGTGGGACTATCGGGGAGCTGTTTTTT
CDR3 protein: CASSFGGTIGELFF

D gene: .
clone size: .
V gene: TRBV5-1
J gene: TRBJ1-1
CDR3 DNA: TGCGCCAGCAGCCGACTGGTGAACACTGAAGCTTTCTTT
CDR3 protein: CASSRLVNTEAFF

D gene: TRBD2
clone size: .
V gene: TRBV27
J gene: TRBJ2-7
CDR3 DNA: TGTGCCAGCAGTAAGGGACTAGCGGGCTACGAGCAGTACTTC
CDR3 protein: CASSKGLAGYEQYF

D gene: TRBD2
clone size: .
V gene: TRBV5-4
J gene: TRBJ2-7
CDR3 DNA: TGTGCCAGCTCGGGGACTAGCGGAATTTACGAGCAGTACTTC
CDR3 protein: CASSGTSGIYEQYF

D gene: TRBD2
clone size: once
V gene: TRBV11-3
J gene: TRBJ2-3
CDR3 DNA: TGTGCCAGCAGTCTCCTAGCGGGAGCTGGAGATACGCAGTATTTT
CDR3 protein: CASSLLAGAGDTQYF

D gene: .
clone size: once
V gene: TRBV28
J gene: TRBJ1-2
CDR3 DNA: TGTGCCAGCAGTTTATCGTCAGGGGCAGGTGGCTACACCTTC
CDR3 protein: CASSLSSGAGGYTF

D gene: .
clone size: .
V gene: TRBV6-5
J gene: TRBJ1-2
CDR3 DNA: TGTGCCAGCAGACCGGACAGAAACTATGGCTACACCTTC
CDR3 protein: CASRPDRNYGYTF

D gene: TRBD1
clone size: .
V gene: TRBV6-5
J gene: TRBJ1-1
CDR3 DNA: TGTGCCAGCAGTTCCCCCTCGACAGGGTGGACTGAAGCTTTCTTT
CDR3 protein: CASSSPSTGWTEAFF

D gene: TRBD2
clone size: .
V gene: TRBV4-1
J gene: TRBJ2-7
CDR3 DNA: TGCGCCAGCAGCCAAGGGGCCGGGACTAGCTCCTACGAGCAGTACTTC
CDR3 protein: CASSQGAGTSSYEQYF

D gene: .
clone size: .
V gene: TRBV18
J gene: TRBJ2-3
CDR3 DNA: TGTGCCAGCTCACGAAATCAGGGAACAGATACGCAGTATTTT
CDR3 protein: CASSRNQGTDTQYF

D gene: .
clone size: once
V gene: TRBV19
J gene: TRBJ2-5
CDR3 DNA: TGTGCCAGTAGTATGATGGACAGCACCGTTCCCGCCATCCAAGAGACCCAGTACTTC
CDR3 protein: CASSMMDSTVPAIQETQYF

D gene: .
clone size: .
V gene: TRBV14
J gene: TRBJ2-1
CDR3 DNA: TGTGCCAGCAGCCAAGATAGGTGGCAGGGTGCCTACAATGAGCAGTTCTTC
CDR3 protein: CASSQDRWQGAYNEQFF

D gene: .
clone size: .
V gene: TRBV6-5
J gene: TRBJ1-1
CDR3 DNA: TGTGCCAGCGGCAGAGTCGGGTACACTGAAGCTTTCTTT
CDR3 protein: CASGRVGYTEAFF

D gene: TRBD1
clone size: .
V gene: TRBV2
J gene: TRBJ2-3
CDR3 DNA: TGTGCCAGCTCCGGGACAGGAGCCACAGATACGCAGTATTTT
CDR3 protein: CASSGTGATDTQYF

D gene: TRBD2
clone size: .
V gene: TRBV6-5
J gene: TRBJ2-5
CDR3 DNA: TGTGCCAGCAGTAGACTAGCGGCCGTCCAAGAGACCCAGTACTTC
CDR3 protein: CASSRLAAVQETQYF

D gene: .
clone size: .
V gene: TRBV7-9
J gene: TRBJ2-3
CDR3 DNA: TGTGCCAGCAGCTTAGGCCCCACAGGAGATACGCAGTATTTT
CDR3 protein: CASSLGPTGDTQYF

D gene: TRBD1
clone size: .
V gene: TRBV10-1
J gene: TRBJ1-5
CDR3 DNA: TGCGCCAGCAGTGAGAGGGGTAGGACAGGGGGGAGTCAGCCCCAGCATTTT
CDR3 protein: CASSERGRTGGSQPQHF

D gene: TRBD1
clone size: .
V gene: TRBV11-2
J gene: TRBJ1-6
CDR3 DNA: TGTGCCAGCAGATCGACAGGGGAGAATTCACCCCTCCACTTT
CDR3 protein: CASRSTGENSPLHF

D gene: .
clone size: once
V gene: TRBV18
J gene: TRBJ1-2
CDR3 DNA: TGTGCCAGCTCACCACGAGAGGATGGCTACACCTTC
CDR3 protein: CASSPREDGYTF

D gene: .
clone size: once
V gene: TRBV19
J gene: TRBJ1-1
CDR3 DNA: TGTGCCAGTAGTATGCGGTCTCAGGGGATTTATTACGCTGAAGCTTTCTTT
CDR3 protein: CASSMRSQGIYYAEAFF

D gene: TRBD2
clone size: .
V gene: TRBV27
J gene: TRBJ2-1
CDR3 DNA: TGTGCCAGCACCCTTGAGAGGGAGGGCCTCTACAATGAGCAGTTCTTC
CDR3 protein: CASTLEREGLYNEQFF

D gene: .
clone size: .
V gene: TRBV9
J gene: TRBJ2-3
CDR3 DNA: TGTGCCAGCAGCGTAGATGGGAGGCGGCCAGATACGCAGTATTTT
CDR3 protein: CASSVDGRRPDTQYF

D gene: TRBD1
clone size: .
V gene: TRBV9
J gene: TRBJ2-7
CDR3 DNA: TGTGCCAGCAGCGCCGAGGACAGGGGGTACAACGAGCAGTACTTC
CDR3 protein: CASSAEDRGYNEQYF

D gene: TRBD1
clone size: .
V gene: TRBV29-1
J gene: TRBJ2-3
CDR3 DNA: TGCAGCGTTGAAGAATGGGGGCCTTCGACAGGGGGGCCCACAGATACGCAGTATTTT
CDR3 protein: CSVEEWGPSTGGPTDTQYF

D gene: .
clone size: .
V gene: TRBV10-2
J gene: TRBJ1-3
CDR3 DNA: TGCGCCAGCAGCCGGGGAGTAGAAAACACCATATATTTT
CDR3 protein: CASSRGVENTIYF

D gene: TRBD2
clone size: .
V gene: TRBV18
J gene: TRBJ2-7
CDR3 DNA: TGTGCCAGCTCACCAAGCGGGGACGAGCAGTACTTC
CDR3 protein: CASSPSGDEQYF

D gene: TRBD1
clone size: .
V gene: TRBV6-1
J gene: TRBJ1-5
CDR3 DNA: TGTGCCAGCAGTGGGGACAGGGTGTCCCATAGCAATCAGCCCCAGCATTTT
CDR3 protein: CASSGDRVSHSNQPQHF

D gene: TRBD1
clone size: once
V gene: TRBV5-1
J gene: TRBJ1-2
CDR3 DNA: TGCGCCAGCAGCTTAAAGCCGGGACAGGGGTACTATGGCTACACCTTC
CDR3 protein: CASSLKPGQGYYGYTF

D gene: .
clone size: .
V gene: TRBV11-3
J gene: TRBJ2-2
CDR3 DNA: TGTGCCAGCAGCTTAGAAGTATGGGGACATACAAACACCGGGGAGCTGTTTTTT
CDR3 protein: CASSLEVWGHTNTGELFF

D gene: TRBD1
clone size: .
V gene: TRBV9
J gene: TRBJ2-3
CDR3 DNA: TGTGCCAGCAGCCTTACGACAGGGTGGGCAGATACGCAGTATTTT
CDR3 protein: CASSLTTGWADTQYF

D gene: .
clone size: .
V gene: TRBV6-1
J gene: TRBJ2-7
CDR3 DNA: TGTGCCAGCAGTGATACAGGGTATACCTACGAGCAGTACTTC
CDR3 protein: CASSDTGYTYEQYF

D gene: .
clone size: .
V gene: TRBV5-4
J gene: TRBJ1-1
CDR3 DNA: TGTGCCAGCAGCTTGGCCAGGGTGAACACTGAAGCTTTCTTT
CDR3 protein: CASSLARVNTEAFF

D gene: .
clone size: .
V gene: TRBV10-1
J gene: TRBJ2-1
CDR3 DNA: TGCGCCAGCAGTAGCGGAACCTACAATGAGCAGTTCTTC
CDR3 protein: CASSSGTYNEQFF

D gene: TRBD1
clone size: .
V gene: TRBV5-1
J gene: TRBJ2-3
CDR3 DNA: TGCGCCAGCAGCAGGGGACAGGCCGGCACAGATACGCAGTATTTT
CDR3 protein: CASSRGQAGTDTQYF